This T cell receptor (beta chain) was sequenced for a study of graft-versus-host responses after intestinal transplantation. Note on this clone: The antigen is undetermined.

The CDR3 is made up of 15 amino acids. The germline CDR1 and CDR2 sequences are SGDLS and YYNGEE. After removal of 0 bases from V and 2 bases from J, the junction contained 3 bases not matched to a gene. Only in-frame clones appear in the TCRdb table, and some are missing; sequencing was by immunoSEQ multiplex PCR. This table holds some 88,000 clones, 85% to 95% found once. This rearrangement joins TRBV9 to TRBJ2-3, with 7 bases matching TRBD2. This TCR was recovered from a human donor who received an intestinal transplant. Here the sequenced sample was unstimulated CD8+ T cells sorted from spleen or lymph node cells, taken before intestinal transplant. The CDR3 nucleotides are TGTGCCAGCAGCGTAGGGCTAGCGGTCACAGATACGCAGTATTTT. It yields the protein CASSVGLAVTDTQYF.